This is a list of T cell receptor beta chains from one sample in a study of T cells expressing NK-cell markers. TCRdb re-called the 5' RACE reads and gives one entry per CDR3 protein, without DNA. The sample data list about 460,000 distinct CDR3 sequences. Sample: blood T cells: a sorted CD56 or NKG2C T cell subset, CD4+ or CD8+ T cells, or bulk PBMC T cells (not recorded which). The receptors here all came from a woman between 50 and 59 years old in good health. Each CDR3 is given with its conserved first and last residue.

TRBV6-1	17	TRBJ2-1	CASSGMAGGPLNNEQFF
TRBV11-2	15	TRBJ1-5	CASSLAGYAAQPQHF
TRBV5-4	13	TRBJ2-7	CASSQRTGREQYF
TRBV6-5	19	TRBJ1-1	CASRPVRTGRILTNTEAFF
TRBV11-1	15	TRBJ2-5	CASSSRDGNQETQYF
TRBV20-1	15	TRBJ2-1	CSAERADRGYNEQFF
TRBV5-1	14	TRBJ1-1	CASSIETGQTEAFF
TRBV6-5	14	TRBJ1-1	CASRRGRLNTEAFF
TRBV25-1	13	TRBJ1-2	CASSELTPYGYTF
TRBV7-2	16	TRBJ2-7	CASSYLPGPPSNEQYF
TRBV4-1	16	TRBJ1-2	CASSQGKGGGYYGYTF
TRBV12-3/TRBV12-4	14	TRBJ2-5	CASSPNRGGGTQYF
TRBV29-1	14	TRBJ2-1	CSVVPVGSYNEQFF
TRBV9	14	TRBJ1-2	CASSVVNPGGGYTF
TRBV20-1	15	TRBJ2-1	CSADVTSGSYNEQFF
TRBV6-5	11	TRBJ2-4	CASEDGNIQYF
TRBV7-9	18	TRBJ1-2	CASSIGSGTALSNYGYTF
TRBV24-1	15	TRBJ2-2	CATSAAQGNTGELFF
TRBV6-5	13	TRBJ1-4	CASSPDIDEKLFF
TRBV4-1	18	TRBJ1-1	CASSQDGGLARMNTEAFF
TRBV9	17	TRBJ1-6	CASSANSGSYYNSPLHF
TRBV7-6	15	TRBJ1-5	CASSLVLTLLQPQHF
TRBV10-3	15	TRBJ1-5	CAISGEGGINQPQHF
TRBV29-1	12	TRBJ2-3	CSQREGPDTQYF
TRBV3-1	14	TRBJ2-7	CASSQNRQGYEQYF
TRBV5-1	15	TRBJ2-1	CASSRDGSSYNEQFF
TRBV20-1	16	TRBJ2-1	CSARDRSGRDYNEQFF
TRBV6-5	16	TRBJ2-1	CASSSRFREIYNEQFF
TRBV3-1	15	TRBJ2-7	CASSQAGGQGGEQYF
TRBV7-6	14	TRBJ1-6	CASSLVGPSPPLHF
TRBV24-1	13	TRBJ1-1	CATSGQTNTEAFF
TRBV4-1	18	TRBJ2-2	CASSQEGGGIRGTGELFF
TRBV7-2	14	TRBJ2-3	CASSPTTRTDTQYF
TRBV20-1	14	TRBJ2-7	CSARPLAGLSEQYF
TRBV29-1	13	TRBJ2-5	CSVQGLREETQYF
TRBV12-3/TRBV12-4	13	TRBJ2-3	CASSNTSTDTQYF
TRBV12-3/TRBV12-4	16	TRBJ2-4	CASSLIAGLAKNIQYF
TRBV10-3	14	TRBJ2-3	CANAVGPNTDTQYF
TRBV10-3	12	TRBJ2-7	CASWGLAREQYF
TRBV10-3	14	TRBJ2-2	CAPSSGQGAGELFF
TRBV7-9	14	TRBJ2-3	CASSPPESRDTQYF
TRBV12-3/TRBV12-4	14	TRBJ1-2	CASREPGQGIGYTF
TRBV12-3/TRBV12-4	13	TRBJ2-5	CASSLGGLETQYF
TRBV4-2	18	TRBJ2-2	CASSQPKNQPANTGELFF
TRBV5-1	17	TRBJ2-7	CASSLPGSSGRINEQYF
TRBV5-1	14	TRBJ2-7	CASSLGGNSYEQYF
TRBV20-1	13	TRBJ2-1	CSALRDSPLEQFF
TRBV12-3/TRBV12-4	14	TRBJ1-1	CATLLRSSRTEAFF
TRBV5-1	15	TRBJ2-7	CASSLEGGGGSEQYF
TRBV20-1	15	TRBJ2-3	CSAKTGTDLTDTQYF
TRBV5-1	13	TRBJ1-3	CASSPWDGNTIYF
TRBV20-1	16	TRBJ2-1	CSAFNSGSRSRNEQFF
TRBV24-1	14	TRBJ2-1	CATRSTSGRFEQFF
TRBV4-1	15	TRBJ2-6	CASSQGESGANVLTF
TRBV20-1	13	TRBJ1-1	CSATGGEVAEAFF
TRBV6-6	14	TRBJ1-1	CASSDRGRNTEAFF
TRBV7-9	16	TRBJ2-7	CASSFWTQRSSYEQYF
TRBV11-3	17	TRBJ2-1	CASYGTSGRGSYNEQFF